One sample yielded the 14 T cell receptor beta chains listed below, sequenced in a study of OX40 agonist ivuxolimab in advanced cancers. Here immunoSEQ multiplex PCR was the method, and the copy in TCRdb shows in-frame clones only, minus some. The data contain roughly 73,000 clones, around 90% of them singletons. This material consisted of CD4+ or CD8+ T cells sorted from blood, taken in a trial of the OX40 agonist ivuxolimab. The receptors were sampled from an adult with an advanced solid tumor such as melanoma, head and neck, liver or kidney cancer.

The chain has TRBV10-3 and TRBJ1-5; D call uncertain. The CDR3 is 14 residues long. V gave up 4 bases and J gave up 2 bases, with 9 bases separating them. Germline V gives CDR1 ENHRY, CDR2 SYGVKD. CDR3 loop: CAISVGPGNQPQHF. The CDR3 DNA is TGTGCCATCAGTGTAGGGCCGGGCAATCAGCCCCAGCATTTT.

The chain links TRBV18 to TRBJ1-1; 9 nucleotides align to TRBD1. Germline CDR1 is KGHSH and CDR2 is LQKENI. V gave up 3 bases and J gave up 4 bases; unmatched junction bases: 6. The CDR3 is 15 residues long. The CDR3 here is CASSPGTGIGTEAFF. CDR3 DNA sequence: TGTGCCAGCTCACCTGGGACAGGGATTGGCACTGAAGCTTTCTTT.

This sequence joins TRBV5-4 and TRBJ2-3; 9 nucleotides agree with TRBD2. V trimming: 0 bases; J trimming: 7 bases; junction bases outside the gene matches: 12. In germline, CDR1 is SGHNT, CDR2 YYREEE (reference sequence). The CDR3 contains 17 residues. The DNA of the CDR3 is TGTGCCAGCAGCTTGGGGGCTAGCGGGACGGGGTGGAATACGCAGTATTTT. Protein sequence: CASSLGASGTGWNTQYF.

The chain uses TRBV7-9 and TRBJ1-2; possibly TRBD1 for D (5 bases). V was trimmed by 3 bases and J by 3 bases, leaving 8 bases between them. This CDR3 region has 13 residues. Germline V gives CDR1 SEHNR, CDR2 FQNEAQ (reference sequence). The CDR3 DNA is TGTGCCAGCAGCTTTAGGGGCGACTATGGCTACACCTTC. This sequence encodes CASSFRGDYGYTF.

J is TRBJ2-3 and V is TRBV7-2; possibly TRBD2 for D (5 bases). Germline lookup yields CDR1 SGHTA and CDR2 FQGNSA. V was pared by 3 bases and J by 2 bases, with 9 bases between. This CDR3 is 14 amino acids long. The CDR3 DNA reads as TGTGCCAGCAGCTTTACCGACTACACAGATACGCAGTATTTT. Translation: CASSFTDYTDTQYF. Using reference TRBV7-2 and TRBJ2-3 for the parts outside the CDR3, the full variable domain is GAGVSQSPSNKVTEKGKDVELRCDPISGHTALYWYRQSLGQGLEFLIYFQGNSAPDKSGLPSDRFSAERTGGSVSTLTIQRTQQEDSAVYLCASSFTDYTDTQYFGPGTRLTVL.

This chain connects TRBV5-1 to TRBJ2-3, with a weak D call TRBD1 (5 bases). Trimming cost V 6 bases and J 3 bases, with 17 bases left between them. The CDR3 consists of 15 residues. From germline, CDR1 is SGHRS and CDR2 YFSETQ. CDR3 in amino acids: CASTLGAQLTDTQYF. The DNA of the CDR3 is TGCGCCAGCACTCTTGGGGCGCAGTTAACAGATACGCAGTATTTT.

This clone showed up just once. The chain links TRBV5-1 to TRBJ2-7; D remains unclear. Germline CDR1 and CDR2: SGHRS and YFSETQ. V was pared by 0 bases and J by 3 bases, with 7 bases between. The CDR3 spans 13 residues. CDR3 residues: CASSLVGGYEQYF. The CDR3 coding sequence is TGCGCCAGCAGCTTGGTTGGCGGCTACGAGCAGTACTTC.

The V call is TRBV9, the J call TRBJ1-4; tentatively, D is TRBD1 (5 bases). The CDR3 covers 15 residues. V lost 2 bases to trimming and J lost 1 base, with 9 bases between them. Germline V CDR1 and CDR2: SGDLS, YYNGEE. The CDR3 coding sequence is TGTGCCAGCAGCGTCCTGGGGGGAACTAATGAAAAACTGTTTTTT. This codes for CASSVLGGTNEKLFF.

V gene TRBV7-9 combines with J gene TRBJ2-5; D gene uncertain. This CDR3 is 12 amino acids long. Trimming removed 3 bases from V and 4 bases from J, with 6 bases in between. Looked up from germline, CDR1 is SEHNR and CDR2 is FQNEAQ (reference sequence). CDR3 protein: CASSLVRETQYF. Here the CDR3 DNA reads TGTGCCAGCAGCTTGGTCCGAGAGACCCAGTACTTC.

The CDR3, as DNA: TGTGCCAGCAGTGAAAGCGGACTTTGGCGGACTGAAGCTTTCTTT. It codes for CASSESGLWRTEAFF. The chain combines TRBV6-1 with TRBJ1-1; no definite D call. Trimming stripped 2 bases from V and 5 bases from J, with 15 bases between. The CDR3 contains 15 residues. CDR1 MNHNS and CDR2 SASEGT come from the germline V gene.

This chain uses TRBV5-6 with TRBJ2-1; D remains unclear. V lost 4 bases and J lost 6, with 23 bases in between. The CDR3 sequence is 17 residues long. Per germline, CDR1 SGHDT and CDR2 YYEEEE. The CDR3 loop is CASSPYVGSVGGNEQFF. CDR3 coding DNA: TGTGCCAGCAGCCCTTACGTGGGGTCGGTGGGTGGCAATGAGCAGTTCTTC.

The table lists this clone with a few counts. The chain recombines TRBV6-1 with TRBJ2-7; 8 bases map to TRBD1. The CDR3 is 13 residues long. The J segment lost 3 bases and the V segment lost 6 bases, leaving 4 bases of the junction unmatched. In germline, CDR1 is MNHNS, CDR2 SASEGT. CDR3 DNA: TGTGCCAGCAGGCAGGGGGCGGGCTACGAGCAGTACTTC. Its protein product is CASRQGAGYEQYF.

This clone was seen just once. The V call is TRBV6-1, the J call TRBJ1-5; TRBD1 matches 7 bases. The CDR3 runs 15 residues. Per germline, CDR1 MNHNS and CDR2 SASEGT. V lost 6 bases, J lost 2 bases, and 7 bases stayed unmatched. For the CDR3, the DNA is TGTGCCAGCAGATCCAGGGGGAGCGGCAATCAGCCCCAGCATTTT. This encodes CASRSRGSGNQPQHF.

This chain links TRBV4-1 with TRBJ1-4; 8 bases line up with TRBD1. CDR1 is MGHRA and CDR2 is YSYEKL in the germline V gene. V was clipped by 4 bases and J by 2 bases; unmatched bases: 9. The CDR3 sequence is 17 residues long. CDR3 in amino acids: CASSPNGAGGTNEKLFF. The CDR3 nucleotides read TGCGCCAGCAGCCCCAACGGGGCAGGGGGCACTAATGAAAAACTGTTTTTT.